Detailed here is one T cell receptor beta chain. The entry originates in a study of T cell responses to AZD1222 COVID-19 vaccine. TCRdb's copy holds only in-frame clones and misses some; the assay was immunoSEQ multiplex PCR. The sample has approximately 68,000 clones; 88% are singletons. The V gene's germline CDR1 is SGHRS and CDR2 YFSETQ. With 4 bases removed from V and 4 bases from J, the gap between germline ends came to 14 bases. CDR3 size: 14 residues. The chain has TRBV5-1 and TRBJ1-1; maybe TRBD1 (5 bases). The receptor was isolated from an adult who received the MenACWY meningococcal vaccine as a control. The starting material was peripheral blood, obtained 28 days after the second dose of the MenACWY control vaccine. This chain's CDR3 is CASSLGQRGTEAFF. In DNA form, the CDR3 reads TGCGCCAGCAGCCTAGGACAAAGAGGCACTGAAGCTTTCTTT.